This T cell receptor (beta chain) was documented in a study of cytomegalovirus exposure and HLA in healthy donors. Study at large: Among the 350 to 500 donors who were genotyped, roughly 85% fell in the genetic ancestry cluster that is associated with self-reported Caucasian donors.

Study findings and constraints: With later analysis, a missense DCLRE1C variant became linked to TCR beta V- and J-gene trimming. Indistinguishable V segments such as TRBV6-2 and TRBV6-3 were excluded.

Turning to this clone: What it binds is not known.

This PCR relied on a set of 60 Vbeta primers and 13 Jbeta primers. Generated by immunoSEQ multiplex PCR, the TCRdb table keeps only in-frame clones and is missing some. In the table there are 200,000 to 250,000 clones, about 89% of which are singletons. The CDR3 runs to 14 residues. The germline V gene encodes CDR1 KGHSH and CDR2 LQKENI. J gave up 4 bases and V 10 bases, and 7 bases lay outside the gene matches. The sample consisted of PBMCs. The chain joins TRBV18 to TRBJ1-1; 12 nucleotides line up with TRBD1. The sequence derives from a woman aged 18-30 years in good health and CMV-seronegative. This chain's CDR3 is CATAGQGATTEAFF. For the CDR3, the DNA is TGTGCCACCGCGGGACAGGGGGCGACCACTGAAGCTTTCTTT.